A single sample gave rise to the 30 T cell receptor beta chains below, sequenced in a study of OX40 agonist ivuxolimab in advanced cancers. This table comes from immunoSEQ multiplex PCR, and its TCRdb copy is limited to in-frame clones, with some not included. The profile covers tens of thousands of clones, with 84% appearing a single time and around 21% taken by the ten largest. Specimen: CD4+ or CD8+ T cells sorted from blood, collected in a trial of the OX40 agonist ivuxolimab. The receptor source for this set is an adult with an advanced solid tumor such as melanoma, head and neck, liver or kidney cancer.

This rearrangement joins TRBV6-5 to TRBJ2-1; 9 bases match TRBD2. The CDR3 consists of 15 residues. V lost 2 bases to trimming and J lost 9 bases; unmatched junction nucleotides: 8. The germline V gene has CDR1 MNHEY and CDR2 SVGAGI. The CDR3 bases are TGTGCCAGCAGTTACGTTGGCGGGGGGGCCCCTGAGCAGTTCTTC. Translated: CASSYVGGGAPEQFF.

The gene calls are TRBV28 and TRBJ1-2, with TRBD1 as a possible D gene (6 bases). V lost 2 bases, J lost 2 bases, and 12 bases lay in between. Germline V gene sequence: CDR1 MDHEN, CDR2 SYDVKM. This CDR3 region has 15 residues. The CDR3 DNA is TGTGCCAGCAGTTTACGCTACAGGGCAAACTATGGCTACACCTTC. It specifies CASSLRYRANYGYTF.

The CDR3 loop is CASSFSSTDTQYF. The CDR3 DNA reads TGTGCCAGCAGTTTTTCTAGCACAGATACGCAGTATTTT. The gene calls are TRBV27 and TRBJ2-3; no clear D. CDR3 length: 13 amino acids. Germline CDR1 MNHEY, CDR2 SMNVEV (reference sequence). The V end was cut by 3 bases, the J end by 0 bases, with 4 bases between.

The chain has TRBV9 and TRBJ2-7; 7 positions agree with TRBD2. Germline trimming cut 4 bases from V and 4 bases from J; bases unmatched to any gene: 14. Germline V CDR1 and CDR2: SGDLS, YYNGEE. This CDR3 is built from 16 residues. CDR3 sequence: CASSRASGLEYYEQYF. The CDR3 DNA reads as TGTGCCAGCAGCCGGGCGTCTGGACTAGAATATTACGAGCAGTACTTC.

There are a few counts of this clone. V and J are TRBV11-2 and TRBJ1-1, with no clear D. The CDR3 extends over 13 amino acids. V lost 2 bases and J lost 1, with 5 bases in between. CDR1 is SGHAT, CDR2 FQNNGV, per germline. Here the CDR3 DNA reads TGTGCCAGCAGCTTACGGGAGAACACTGAAGCTTTCTTT. Protein sequence: CASSLRENTEAFF. The full variable domain, with the rest looked up from reference TRBV11-2 and TRBJ1-1, is EAGVAQSPRYKIIEKRQSVAFWCNPISGHATLYWYQQILGQGPKLLIQFQNNGVVDDSQLPKDRFSAERLKGVDSTLKIQPAKLEDSAVYLCASSLRENTEAFFGQGTRLTVV.

V is TRBV5-4 and J is TRBJ2-7; no firm D call. Deletions cut 0 bases from V and 3 bases from J, with 1 base between. Germline V gene sequence: CDR1 SGHNT, CDR2 YYREEE (reference sequence). The CDR3 length is 11 residues. The CDR3 sequence: CASSLGYEQYF. The DNA of the CDR3 is TGTGCCAGCAGCTTGGGCTACGAGCAGTACTTC. The full variable domain, with the rest looked up from reference TRBV5-4 and TRBJ2-7, is ETGVTQSPTHLIKTRGQQVTLRCSSQSGHNTVSWYQQALGQGPQFIFQYYREEENGRGNFPPRFSGLQFPNYSSELNVNALELDDSALYLCASSLGYEQYFGPGTRLTVT.

The chain uses TRBV7-9 and TRBJ2-7; no clear D gene. Germline CDR1 is SEHNR and CDR2 is FQNEAQ (reference sequence). The V end was cut by 3 bases, the J end by 7 bases, with 16 bases between. This CDR3 is 14 amino acids long. As DNA, the CDR3 is TGTGCCAGCAGCTTCCCTGGGGAAGCGAGGGAGCAGTACTTC. It codes for CASSFPGEAREQYF.

This chain connects TRBV30 to TRBJ1-2; D call uncertain. Germline values: CDR1 GTSNPN, CDR2 SVGIG (reference sequence). Trimming stripped 2 bases from V and 4 bases from J, with 8 bases between. CDR3 length: 12 residues. CDR3 DNA: TGTGCCTGGAGTCGCTCTGCCTATGGCTACACCTTC. Its protein is CAWSRSAYGYTF.

The rearrangement links TRBV7-9 to TRBJ2-1, with D perhaps TRBD2 (5 bases). This CDR3 contains 18 residues. The V end was cut by 5 bases, the J end by 0 bases, with 20 bases between. The germline CDR1 and CDR2 sequences are SEHNR and FQNEAQ (reference sequence). The CDR3 DNA follows: TGTGCCAGCAGCCCGCAGTGGTTGGACTTGAGCTCCTACAATGAGCAGTTCTTC. This gives the protein CASSPQWLDLSSYNEQFF.

The J gene is TRBJ2-7, the V gene TRBV29-1; D is possibly TRBD1 (6 bases). V lost 3 bases, J lost 3 bases, and 18 bases lay in between. The germline gives CDR1 SQVTM, CDR2 ANQGSEA. CDR3 length: 15 residues. CDR3 region: CSVEGAGVSGYEQYF. CDR3 coding DNA: TGCAGCGTTGAGGGGGCCGGGGTCTCGGGCTACGAGCAGTACTTC.

The rearrangement links TRBV7-2 to TRBJ2-6; D gene uncertain. The CDR3 consists of 15 residues. Per the germline V gene, CDR1 is SGHTA and CDR2 is FQGNSA. Trimming removed 2 bases from V and 0 bases from J, with 5 bases in between. The DNA for the CDR3 is TGTGCCAGCAGCTTATGGATCTCTGGGGCCAACGTCCTGACTTTC. This translates into CASSLWISGANVLTF.

The rearrangement links TRBV5-1 to TRBJ2-1; possible D gene TRBD2, 6 bases. Germline assignment: CDR1 SGHRS and CDR2 YFSETQ. The CDR3 spans 16 residues. V dropped 3 bases and J dropped 0 bases, with 13 bases sitting between them. DNA for the CDR3: TGCGCCAGCAGCTCCATATTAGCGGTCTCCTACAATGAGCAGTTCTTC. Translating it yields CASSSILAVSYNEQFF.

The CDR3 region is CASSPGVFAGGDTEAFF. The CDR3 coding sequence is TGTGCCAGCAGTCCGGGGGTTTTCGCGGGAGGGGACACTGAAGCTTTCTTT. The rearrangement uses TRBV27 and TRBJ1-1, with a possible D match to TRBD1 (5 bases). The V end was cut by 5 bases, the J end by 3 bases, with 22 bases between. The CDR3 spans 17 residues. CDR1 MNHEY and CDR2 SMNVEV come from the germline V gene (reference sequence).

The rearrangement links TRBV5-4 to TRBJ2-2, with unresolved D. From germline, CDR1 is SGHNT and CDR2 YYREEE (reference sequence). CDR3 size: 13 residues. The germline V and J ends were trimmed by 0 bases and 1 base, with 1 base remaining between them. CDR3 protein: CASSLGNTGELFF. The CDR3 DNA sequence: TGTGCCAGCAGCTTGGGGAACACCGGGGAGCTGTTTTTT.

The rearrangement uses TRBV9 and TRBJ2-1, with 8 bases aligning to TRBD2. The germline CDR1 and CDR2 sequences are SGDLS and YYNGEE. There are 16 residues in the CDR3. V shed 4 bases and J 9 bases; nucleotides not matched to a gene: 15. The CDR3 region has the DNA TGTGCCAGCAGCCCCCAAACTAGGCGGGGGGTCCGTGAGCAGTTCTTC. This encodes CASSPQTRRGVREQFF.

The rearrangement links TRBV7-9 to TRBJ2-2; unclear D gene. This CDR3 has 14 amino acids. CDR1 and CDR2 from the germline V gene are SEHNR and FQNEAQ (reference sequence). V was shortened by 1 base and J by 2 bases, with 5 bases between the two germline ends. The CDR3 is CASSLGLNTGELFF. The DNA of the CDR3 is TGTGCCAGCAGCTTAGGCCTAAACACCGGGGAGCTGTTTTTT.

This sequence joins TRBV28 and TRBJ1-5, with D tentatively TRBD1 (5 bases). Germline V lookup: CDR1 MDHEN, CDR2 SYDVKM. V dropped 4 bases and J dropped 9 bases, with 7 bases sitting between them. CDR3 length equals 11 residues. CDR3 amino acids: CASSSGRPQHF. Here the CDR3 DNA reads TGTGCCAGCAGTTCAGGGCGGCCCCAGCATTTT.

The chain is built from TRBV28 and TRBJ1-2, with 7 positions matching TRBD1. The CDR3 is 13 residues long. Per the germline V gene, CDR1 is MDHEN and CDR2 is SYDVKM. Trimming took 10 bases from V and 3 from J; bases not matched to a gene: 8. Here the CDR3 DNA reads TGTGCCACCACAAGGGGGCAGGACTATGGCTACACCTTC. Translated, it gives CATTRGQDYGYTF.

The chain is built from TRBV4-2 and TRBJ2-1; no clear D. CDR1 and CDR2 from the germline V gene are LGHNA and YNFKEQ. This CDR3 has 12 residues. With 1 base removed from V and 11 bases from J, the gap between germline ends came to 9 bases. CDR3 DNA: TGTGCCAGCAGCCAAGGAAGTCTACAGCAGTTCTTC. Its protein is CASSQGSLQQFF.

CDR3 in amino acids: CSVAGTSLQWGTYEQYF. CDR3 bases: TGCAGCGTTGCTGGTACCTCACTACAATGGGGAACCTACGAGCAGTACTTC. This chain uses TRBV29-1 with TRBJ2-7, with D hard to call. The CDR3 has 17 amino acids. In germline, CDR1 is SQVTM, CDR2 ANQGSEA. V lost 4 bases and J lost 2, with 24 bases in between.

The chain links TRBV5-4 to TRBJ2-6, with 7 bases fitting TRBD1. Germline CDR1 SGHNT, CDR2 YYREEE (reference sequence). V was clipped by 1 base and J by 2 bases; unmatched bases: 0. This CDR3 has 15 residues. This CDR3 reads CASSLQGAGANVLTF. CDR3 DNA: TGTGCCAGCAGCTTGCAGGGGGCTGGGGCCAACGTCCTGACTTTC. Full variable domain (rest looked up from reference TRBV5-4 and TRBJ2-6): ETGVTQSPTHLIKTRGQQVTLRCSSQSGHNTVSWYQQALGQGPQFIFQYYREEENGRGNFPPRFSGLQFPNYSSELNVNALELDDSALYLCASSLQGAGANVLTFGAGSRLTVL.

This clone was picked up one time. The chain links TRBV27 to TRBJ2-3; 11 nucleotides match TRBD2. Losses at the gene ends were 6 bases for V and 0 bases for J; bases not matched to a gene: 14. Germline V gene sequence: CDR1 MNHEY, CDR2 SMNVEV (reference sequence). This CDR3 comprises 19 residues. The CDR3 DNA follows: TGTGCCAGCAGCTACTTCCCAAGACTAGCGGGACTGAGCACAGATACGCAGTATTTT. Its protein product is CASSYFPRLAGLSTDTQYF.

J is TRBJ1-1 and V is TRBV7-8; D is unresolved. CDR3 length: 14 residues. Trimming took 1 base from V and 5 from J, leaving 11 bases between them. CDR1 is SGHVS, CDR2 FQNEAQ, per germline. This CDR3 is CASSLGAPRTEAFF. CDR3 coding DNA: TGTGCCAGCAGCTTAGGGGCCCCCCGGACTGAAGCTTTCTTT.

The CDR3 DNA reads TGTGCCAGCGGCCCTAGCGGGAGTCTTTCCAATGAGCAGTTCTTC. Residues: CASGPSGSLSNEQFF. The V call is TRBV27, the J call TRBJ2-1, with 10 bases lining up with TRBD2. Per the germline V gene, CDR1 is MNHEY and CDR2 is SMNVEV (reference sequence). With 8 bases clipped from V and 6 bases from J, the junction kept 10 bases outside the gene matches. The CDR3 is 15 amino acids.

This rearrangement joins TRBV11-2 to TRBJ2-1; 8 bases line up with TRBD2. The CDR3 runs 15 residues. The junction had 3 bases not matched to a gene; V was cut back by 3 bases and J by 2 bases. Germline V gene data show CDR1 as SGHAT and CDR2 as FQNNGV. The CDR3 spells CASSFPSGPYNEQFF. In DNA, the CDR3 is TGTGCCAGCAGCTTTCCTAGCGGGCCCTACAATGAGCAGTTCTTC.

This chain joins TRBV28 and TRBJ1-2, with unresolved D. The CDR3 extends over 12 amino acids. The V and J ends lost 1 base and 6 bases respectively, with 6 bases between them. Per germline, CDR1 MDHEN and CDR2 SYDVKM. The CDR3 nucleotides read TGTGCCAGCAGTTTATATCCCGATGGCTACACCTTC. Translating it yields CASSLYPDGYTF.

A single count supports this clone. J is TRBJ2-1 and V is TRBV4-2, with D tentatively TRBD2 (6 bases). Trimming took off 0 bases at V and 0 bases at J, with 12 bases between the two ends. The CDR3 totals 17 residues. CDR1 LGHNA and CDR2 YNFKEQ come from the germline V gene. The CDR3 nucleotides are TGTGCCAGCAGCCAAGATGGGACTGCCAGCTCCTACAATGAGCAGTTCTTC. Residues: CASSQDGTASSYNEQFF.

Judged by abundance, this clone is medium-sized. The V and J genes are TRBV20-1 and TRBJ2-7, with D possibly matching TRBD2 (6 bases). The germline CDR1 and CDR2 sequences are DFQATT and SNEGSKA (reference sequence). CDR3 length: 8 amino acids. Trimming left V 6 bases short and J 9 bases short, with 6 bases between. The CDR3 sequence: CSAGGQYF. The CDR3 DNA is TGCAGTGCGGGGGGGCAGTACTTC.

The chain is built from TRBV13 and TRBJ2-7, with TRBD2 identical over 8 bases. Trimming removed 5 bases from V and 1 base from J; junction bases left unmatched: 10. Looked up from germline, CDR1 is PRHDT and CDR2 is FYEKMQ (reference sequence). The CDR3 consists of 16 residues. The CDR3 loop is CASSPYRAGASYEQYF. CDR3 sequence (DNA): TGTGCCAGCAGCCCCTACCGAGCGGGAGCTTCCTACGAGCAGTACTTC.

V and J are TRBV6-6 and TRBJ2-3; 8 bases map to TRBD1. Germline-derived CDR1 and CDR2 are MNHNY and SVGAGI (reference sequence). The ends lost 8 bases at V and 3 bases at J; junction bases unmatched: 7. CDR3 length equals 14 residues. The CDR3: CASGQGANTDTQYF. The CDR3 DNA reads as TGTGCCAGCGGGCAGGGGGCAAATACAGATACGCAGTATTTT.